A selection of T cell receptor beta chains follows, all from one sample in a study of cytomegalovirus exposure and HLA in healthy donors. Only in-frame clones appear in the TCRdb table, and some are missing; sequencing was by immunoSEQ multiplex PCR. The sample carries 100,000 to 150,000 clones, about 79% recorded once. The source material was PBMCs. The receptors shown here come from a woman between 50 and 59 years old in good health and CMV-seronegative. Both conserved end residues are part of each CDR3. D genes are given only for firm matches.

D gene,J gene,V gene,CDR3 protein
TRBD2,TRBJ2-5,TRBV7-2,CASSLARLAGVGETQYF
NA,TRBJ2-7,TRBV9,CASSPTPGQEQYF
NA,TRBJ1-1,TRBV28,CASSFFIGNTEAFF
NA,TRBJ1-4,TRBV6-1,CASTPLATNEKLFF
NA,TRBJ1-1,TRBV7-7,CASSPSTGSTEAFF
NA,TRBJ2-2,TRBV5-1,CASSIGQSIAGELFF
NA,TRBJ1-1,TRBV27,CASRWRESNTEAFF
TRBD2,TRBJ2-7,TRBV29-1,CSVLEGRGGSGYEQYF
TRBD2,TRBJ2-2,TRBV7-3,CASSPGTSGIAGELFF
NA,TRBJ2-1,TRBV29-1,CSVVDYNEQFF
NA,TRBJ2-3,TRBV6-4,CASSRAITDTQYF
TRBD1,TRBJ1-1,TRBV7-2,CASSLAYEGSGGITEAFF
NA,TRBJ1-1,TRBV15,CATSRGAGTEAFF
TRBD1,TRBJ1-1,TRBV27,CASRPLDRVNTEAFF
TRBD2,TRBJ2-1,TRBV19,CASSTSREVTYNEQFF
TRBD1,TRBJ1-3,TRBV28,CASSLDRGYGNTIYF
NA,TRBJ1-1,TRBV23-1,CASSQSLLDSSYMNTEAFF
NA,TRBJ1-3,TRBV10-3,CAISEGQRDTIYF
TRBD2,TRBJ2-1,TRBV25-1,CASSAGGLAGPNNEQFF
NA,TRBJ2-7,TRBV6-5,CASSYEREVTYEQYF
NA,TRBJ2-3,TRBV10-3,CAISESPIESDTQYF
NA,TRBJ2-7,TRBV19,CASTSGGTYEQYF
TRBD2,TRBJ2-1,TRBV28,CASSFPRDGGTSGPEFYNEQFF
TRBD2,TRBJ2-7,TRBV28,CASSDTRAGVRYEQYF
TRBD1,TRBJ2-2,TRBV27,CASSPSTGTGSVGELFF
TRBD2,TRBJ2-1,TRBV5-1,CASSLNPRTSGGDNEQFF
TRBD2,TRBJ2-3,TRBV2,CASSGRLAGEDTQYF
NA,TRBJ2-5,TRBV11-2,CASSLEPLQETQYF
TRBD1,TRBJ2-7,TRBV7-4,CASSPTPTGGRYF
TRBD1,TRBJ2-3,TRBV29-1,CSVEGTAPTDTQYF
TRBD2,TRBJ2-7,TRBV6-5,CASSPLAGVVGEQYF
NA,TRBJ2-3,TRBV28,CASSFARGTDTQYF
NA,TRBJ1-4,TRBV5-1,CASSRTGRGLGEKLFF
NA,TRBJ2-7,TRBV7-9,CASSLGGLAYEQYF
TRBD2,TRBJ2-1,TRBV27,CASSPAGAGTNEQFF
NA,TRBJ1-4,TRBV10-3,CAISESRGTNEKLFF
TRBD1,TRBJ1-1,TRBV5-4,CASSEDRGTEAFF
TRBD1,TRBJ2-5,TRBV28,CASSNPTGMGTQYF
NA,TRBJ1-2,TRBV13,CASSLALDHYGYTF
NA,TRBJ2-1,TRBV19,CASTVTGEQFF
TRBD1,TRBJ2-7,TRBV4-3,CASSQPKKNRDRAYEQYF
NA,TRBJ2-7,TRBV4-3,CASSQVEGGEQYF